These 14 T cell receptor beta chains originate from one sample sequenced in a study of blood T cell repertoires in COVID-19. Here immunoSEQ multiplex PCR was the method, and the copy in TCRdb shows in-frame clones only, minus some. The table has 300,000 to 400,000 clones, around 91% seen once. Specimen: PBMCs or T cells enriched from blood (not recorded which). Receptors were obtained from a man aged 18 to 29 who had recovered from COVID-19.

This rearrangement joins TRBV6-1 to TRBJ1-1; 7 nucleotides agree with TRBD1. The CDR3 totals 15 residues. Germline assignment: CDR1 MNHNS and CDR2 SASEGT. V lost 3 bases to trimming and J lost 1 base; unmatched junction nucleotides: 5. The CDR3 region has the DNA TGTGCCAGCAGTGACCGGACAGGAGGGAACACTGAAGCTTTCTTT. Translation gives CASSDRTGGNTEAFF.

The chain links TRBV5-8 to TRBJ2-1, with 7 bases identical to TRBD1. Germline V CDR1 and CDR2: SGHTS, YDEGEE. V was pared by 4 bases and J by 4 bases, with 5 bases of the junction left unmatched. This CDR3 comprises 14 residues. DNA for the CDR3: TGTGCCAGCAGCAAGACAGGGCCTTACAATGAGCAGTTCTTC. Its translation is CASSKTGPYNEQFF.

The V gene is TRBV27, the J gene TRBJ2-2; D is ambiguous. Germline CDR1 is MNHEY and CDR2 is SMNVEV (reference sequence). The germline V and J ends were trimmed by 2 bases and 3 bases, with 7 bases remaining between them. CDR3 length equals 14 residues. In DNA, the CDR3 is TGTGCCAGCAGTTTACGCGGCGACACCGGGGAGCTGTTTTTT. Its translation: CASSLRGDTGELFF.

The gene calls are TRBV13 and TRBJ2-1, with D unresolved. Germline V gene sequence: CDR1 PRHDT, CDR2 FYEKMQ (reference sequence). The CDR3 has 12 amino acids. The V and J ends lost 0 bases and 6 bases respectively, with 3 bases between them. CDR3 DNA sequence: TGTGCCAGCAGCTTAGGGGCCAATGAGCAGTTCTTC. Translated: CASSLGANEQFF.

The gene calls are TRBV9 and TRBJ2-5; 14 nucleotides align to TRBD2. The CDR3 covers 17 residues. Germline values: CDR1 SGDLS, CDR2 YYNGEE. V lost 4 bases, J lost 2 bases, and 7 bases stayed unmatched. In nucleotides, the CDR3 is TGTGCCAGCAGCCTCGGACTAGCGGGGGGCGGACAAGAGACCCAGTACTTC. It codes for CASSLGLAGGGQETQYF.

CDR3 in amino acids: CASSSLGNEQFF. For the CDR3, the DNA is TGCGCCAGCAGTTCCCTCGGTAATGAGCAGTTCTTC. The rearrangement links TRBV5-1 to TRBJ2-1; D gene ambiguous. V lost 5 bases and J 7 bases, leaving 10 bases between the germline ends. CDR3 size: 12 residues. Germline loops: CDR1 SGHRS, CDR2 YFSETQ.

The chain recombines TRBV7-2 with TRBJ2-2; 9 nucleotides align to TRBD2. The germline V gene has CDR1 SGHTA and CDR2 FQGNSA. J gave up 4 bases and V 2 bases, and 5 bases lay outside the gene matches. This CDR3 has 16 amino acids. In DNA form, the CDR3 reads TGTGCCAGCAGCTTAAGTGTACTAGCGGGCACCGGGGAGCTGTTTTTT. Protein: CASSLSVLAGTGELFF. Looking up the rest from reference TRBV7-2 and TRBJ2-2 gives the full variable domain: GAGVSQSPSNKVTEKGKDVELRCDPISGHTALYWYRQSLGQGLEFLIYFQGNSAPDKSGLPSDRFSAERTGGSVSTLTIQRTQQEDSAVYLCASSLSVLAGTGELFFGEGSRLTVL.

This chain uses TRBV2 with TRBJ1-2; D gene unclear. Trimming took off 1 base at V and 5 bases at J, with 14 bases between the two ends. Per germline, CDR1 SNHLY and CDR2 FYNNEI. The CDR3 is 15 residues long. The CDR3 DNA is TGTGCCAGCAGTGAAGATTGGGAGTCCCTGTATGGCTACACCTTC. Translated: CASSEDWESLYGYTF.

The V gene is TRBV11-2, the J gene TRBJ1-2; possibly TRBD1 for D (6 bases). This CDR3 has 12 residues. The germline V gene has CDR1 SGHAT and CDR2 FQNNGV. V lost 5 bases to trimming and J lost 5 bases, with 9 bases between them. The CDR3 reads CASSPTGYGYTF. CDR3 bases: TGTGCCAGCAGCCCAACAGGGTATGGCTACACCTTC.

This clone was picked up one time. The chain links TRBV10-3 to TRBJ1-4; no clear D. This CDR3 spans 15 amino acids. V was pared by 3 bases and J by 0 bases, with 8 bases between. Germline V gene data show CDR1 as ENHRY and CDR2 as SYGVKD. CDR3 protein: CAISEEGSTNEKLFF. The CDR3 DNA sequence: TGTGCCATCAGTGAAGAGGGTTCAACTAATGAAAAACTGTTTTTT.

V and J are TRBV3-1 (or the pseudogene TRBV3-2) and TRBJ2-3, with D possibly being TRBD2 (6 bases). The CDR3 is 16 amino acids. Germline CDR1 and CDR2: LGHDT and YNNKEL (reference sequence). The ends were cut back, 2 bases at V and 1 base at J, with 13 bases in the middle. Written as DNA, the CDR3 is TGTGCCAGCAGCCAATTAGTACTAGCCGGCACAGATACGCAGTATTTT. It translates to CASSQLVLAGTDTQYF.

The V gene is TRBV18, the J gene TRBJ2-4, with 13 positions matching TRBD2. The CDR3 consists of 16 residues. Trimming at V came to 2 bases and at J to 6 bases, leaving 4 bases not matched to a gene. Germline V gene data show CDR1 as KGHSH and CDR2 as LQKENI. The CDR3 nucleotides are TGTGCCAGCTCACCAGGACTAGCGGGAGTGGTAAACATTCAGTACTTC. This sequence encodes CASSPGLAGVVNIQYF.

The V call is TRBV12-3 or TRBV12-4, the J call TRBJ2-7; no clear D gene. Trimming took off 0 bases at V and 3 bases at J, with 6 bases between the two ends. This CDR3 spans 13 amino acids. CDR3 DNA sequence: TGTGCCAGCAGTTTAGCTACGGGCTACGAGCAGTACTTC. Residues: CASSLATGYEQYF.

The chain is built from TRBV5-1 and TRBJ1-1; D perhaps matches TRBD1 (5 bases). The CDR3 consists of 13 residues. V lost 0 bases and J lost 7, with 10 bases in between. Germline V gene lookup returns CDR1 SGHRS and CDR2 YFSETQ. The CDR3 DNA is TGCGCCAGCAGCTTGGGGGGAACAGGTGAAGCTTTCTTT. Translated: CASSLGGTGEAFF.